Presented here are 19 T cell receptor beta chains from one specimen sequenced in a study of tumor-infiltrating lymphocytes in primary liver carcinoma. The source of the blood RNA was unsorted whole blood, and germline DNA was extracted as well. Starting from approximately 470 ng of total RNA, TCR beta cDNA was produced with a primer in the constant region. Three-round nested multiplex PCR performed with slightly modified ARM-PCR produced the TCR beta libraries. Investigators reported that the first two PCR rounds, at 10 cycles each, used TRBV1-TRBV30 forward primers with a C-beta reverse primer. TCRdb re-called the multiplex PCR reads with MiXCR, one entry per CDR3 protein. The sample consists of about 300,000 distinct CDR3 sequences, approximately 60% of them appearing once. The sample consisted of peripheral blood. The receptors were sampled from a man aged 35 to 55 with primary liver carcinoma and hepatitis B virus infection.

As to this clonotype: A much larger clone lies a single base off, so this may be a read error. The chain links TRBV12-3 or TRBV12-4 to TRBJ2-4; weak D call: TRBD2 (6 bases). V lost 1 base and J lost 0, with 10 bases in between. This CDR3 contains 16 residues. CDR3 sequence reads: CASSLGGMIAKNIQYF. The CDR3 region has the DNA TGTGCCAGCAGTTTAGGCGGGATGATAGCCAAAAACATTCAGTACTTC.

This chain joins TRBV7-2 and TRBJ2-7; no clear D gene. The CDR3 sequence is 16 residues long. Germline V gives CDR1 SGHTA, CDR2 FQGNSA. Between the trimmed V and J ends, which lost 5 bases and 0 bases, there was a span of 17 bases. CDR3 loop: CTSSPGVFPSSYEQYF. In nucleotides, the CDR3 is TGTACCAGCAGCCCTGGGGTGTTCCCATCCTCCTACGAGCAGTACTTC. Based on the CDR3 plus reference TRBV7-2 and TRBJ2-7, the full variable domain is GAGVSQSPSNKVTEKGKDVELRCDPISGHTALYWYRQSLGQGLEFLIYFQGNSAPDKSGLPSDRFSAERTGGSVSTLTIQRTQQEDSAVYLCTSSPGVFPSSYEQYFGPGTRLTVT.

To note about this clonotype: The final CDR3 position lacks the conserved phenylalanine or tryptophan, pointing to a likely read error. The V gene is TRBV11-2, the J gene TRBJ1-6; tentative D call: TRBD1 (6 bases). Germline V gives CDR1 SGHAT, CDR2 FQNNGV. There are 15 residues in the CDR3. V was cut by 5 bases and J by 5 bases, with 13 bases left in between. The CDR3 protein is CASSRAGVDNSPLHY. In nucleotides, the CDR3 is TGTGCCAGCAGCCGAGCAGGGGTGGATAATTCACCCCTCCACTAT.

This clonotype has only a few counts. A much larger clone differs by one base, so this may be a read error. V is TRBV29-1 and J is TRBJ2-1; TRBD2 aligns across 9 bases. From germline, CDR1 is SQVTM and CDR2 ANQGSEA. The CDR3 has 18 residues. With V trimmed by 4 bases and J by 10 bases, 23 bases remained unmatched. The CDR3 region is CSVGMAGGPEDARHEQFF. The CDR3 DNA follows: TGCAGCGTTGGGATGGCGGGAGGGCCAGAGGATGCGCGGCACGAGCAGTTCTTC.

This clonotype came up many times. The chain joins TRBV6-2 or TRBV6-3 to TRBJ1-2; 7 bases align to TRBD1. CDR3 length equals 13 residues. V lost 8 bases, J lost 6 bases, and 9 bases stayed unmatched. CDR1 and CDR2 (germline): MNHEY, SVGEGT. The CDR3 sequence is CASEKGQRHGYTF. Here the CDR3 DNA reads TGTGCCAGCGAGAAGGGACAGCGGCATGGCTACACCTTC.

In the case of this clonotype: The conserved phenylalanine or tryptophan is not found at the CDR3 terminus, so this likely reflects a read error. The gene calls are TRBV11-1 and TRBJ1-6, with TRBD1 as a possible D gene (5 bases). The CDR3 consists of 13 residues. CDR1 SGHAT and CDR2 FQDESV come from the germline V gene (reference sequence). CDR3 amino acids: CASGRTLVSLLHL. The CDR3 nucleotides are TGTGCCAGCGGCCGGACACTGGTTTCACTCCTCCACCTT.

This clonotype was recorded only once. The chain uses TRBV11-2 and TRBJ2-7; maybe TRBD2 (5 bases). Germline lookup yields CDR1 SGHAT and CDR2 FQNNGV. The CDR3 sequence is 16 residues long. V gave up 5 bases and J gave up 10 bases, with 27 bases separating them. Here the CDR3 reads CASSPHGGLRTDEQYF. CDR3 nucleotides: TGTGCCAGCAGCCCTCATGGCGGGCTGCGAACGGATGAACAGTACTTC.

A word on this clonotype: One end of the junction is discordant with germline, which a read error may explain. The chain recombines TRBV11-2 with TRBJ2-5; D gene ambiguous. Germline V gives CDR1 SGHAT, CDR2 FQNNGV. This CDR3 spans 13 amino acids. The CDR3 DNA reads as TGTCCCAGCAGCGCTGGCGCACGGGAGACCCAGTACTTC. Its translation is CPSSAGARETQYF.

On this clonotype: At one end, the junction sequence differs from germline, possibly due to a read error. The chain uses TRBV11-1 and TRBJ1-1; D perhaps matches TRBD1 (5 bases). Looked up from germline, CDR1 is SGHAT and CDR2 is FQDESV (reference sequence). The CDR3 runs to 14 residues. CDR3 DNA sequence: TGTCCCAGCATCCCGACGGGACCAAACACTGAAGCTTTCTTT. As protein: CPSIPTGPNTEAFF.

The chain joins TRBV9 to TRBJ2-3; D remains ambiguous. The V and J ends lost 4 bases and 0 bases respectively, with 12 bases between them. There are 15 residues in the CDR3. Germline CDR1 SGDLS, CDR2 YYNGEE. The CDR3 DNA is TGTGCCAGCAGCCCCGGAACTACTAGCACAGATACGCAGTATTTT. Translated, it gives CASSPGTTSTDTQYF.

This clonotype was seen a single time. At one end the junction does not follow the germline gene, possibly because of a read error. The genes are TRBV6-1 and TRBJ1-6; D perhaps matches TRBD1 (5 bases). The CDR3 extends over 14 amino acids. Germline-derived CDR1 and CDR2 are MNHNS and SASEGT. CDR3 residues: CASNERGEGPTLHF. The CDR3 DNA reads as TGTGCCAGCAATGAACGCGGGGAGGGGCCCACCCTCCACTTT.

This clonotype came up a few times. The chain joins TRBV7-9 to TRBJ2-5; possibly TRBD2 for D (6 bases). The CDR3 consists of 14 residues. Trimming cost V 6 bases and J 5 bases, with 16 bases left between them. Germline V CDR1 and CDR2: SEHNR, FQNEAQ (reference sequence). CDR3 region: CASRTRLGGETQYF. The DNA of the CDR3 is TGTGCCAGCAGGACACGCCTGGGGGGTGAGACCCAGTACTTC.

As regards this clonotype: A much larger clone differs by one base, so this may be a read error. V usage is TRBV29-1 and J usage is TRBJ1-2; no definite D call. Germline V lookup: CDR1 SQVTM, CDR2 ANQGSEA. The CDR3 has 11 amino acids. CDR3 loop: CSASNPRGYIF. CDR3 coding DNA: TGCAGCGCGTCCAATCCCCGTGGCTACATCTTC.

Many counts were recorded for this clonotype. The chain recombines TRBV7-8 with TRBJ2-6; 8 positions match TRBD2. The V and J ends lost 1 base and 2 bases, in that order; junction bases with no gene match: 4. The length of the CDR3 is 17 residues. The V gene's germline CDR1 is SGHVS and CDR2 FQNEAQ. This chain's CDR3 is CASSLDGRGAGANVLTF. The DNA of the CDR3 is TGTGCCAGCAGCTTAGACGGGAGGGGGGCTGGGGCCAACGTCCTGACTTTC. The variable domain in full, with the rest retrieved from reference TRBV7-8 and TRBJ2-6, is GAGVSQSPRYKVAKRGQDVALRCDPISGHVSLFWYQQALGQGPEFLTYFQNEAQLDKSGLPSDRFFAERPEGSVSTLKIQRTQQEDSAVYLCASSLDGRGAGANVLTFGAGSRLTVL.

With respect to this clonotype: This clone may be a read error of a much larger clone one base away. CDR3 protein: CSVTWQNTEVFF. Written as DNA, the CDR3 is TGCAGCGTAACATGGCAGAACACTGAAGTTTTCTTT. The V gene is TRBV29-1, the J gene TRBJ1-1; D unclear. This CDR3 contains 12 residues. CDR1 is SQVTM, CDR2 ANQGSEA, per germline.

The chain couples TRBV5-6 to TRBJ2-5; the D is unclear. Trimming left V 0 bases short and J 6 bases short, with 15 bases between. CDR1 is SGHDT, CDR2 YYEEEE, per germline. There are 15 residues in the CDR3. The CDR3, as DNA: TGTGCCAGCAGCTTGGCCATAGTGAGTCGGAAGACCCAGTACTTC. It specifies CASSLAIVSRKTQYF.

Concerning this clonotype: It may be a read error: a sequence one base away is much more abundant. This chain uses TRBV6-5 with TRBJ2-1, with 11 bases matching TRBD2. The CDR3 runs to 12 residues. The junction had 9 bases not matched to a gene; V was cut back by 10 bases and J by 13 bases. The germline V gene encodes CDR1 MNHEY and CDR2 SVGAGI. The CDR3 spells CATGTSGTDQFF. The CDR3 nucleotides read TGTGCCACGGGGACTAGCGGTACTGATCAGTTCTTC.

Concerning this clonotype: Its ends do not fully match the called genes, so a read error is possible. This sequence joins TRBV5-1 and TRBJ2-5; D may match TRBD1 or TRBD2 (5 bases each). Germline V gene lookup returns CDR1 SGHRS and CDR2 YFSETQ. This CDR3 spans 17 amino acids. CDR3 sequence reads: CTSSSGPTGPEGETQYF. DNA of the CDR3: TGCACCAGCAGTTCGGGACCCACGGGTCCTGAGGGGGAGACCCAGTACTTC.

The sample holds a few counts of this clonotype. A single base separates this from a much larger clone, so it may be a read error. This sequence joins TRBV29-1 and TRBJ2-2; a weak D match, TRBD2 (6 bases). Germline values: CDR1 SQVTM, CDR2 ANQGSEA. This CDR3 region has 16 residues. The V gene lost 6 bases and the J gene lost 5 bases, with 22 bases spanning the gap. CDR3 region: CSVARTGVRWTGELFF. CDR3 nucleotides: TGCAGCGTGGCCCGGACGGGAGTAAGGTGGACCGGGGAGCTGTTTTTT.